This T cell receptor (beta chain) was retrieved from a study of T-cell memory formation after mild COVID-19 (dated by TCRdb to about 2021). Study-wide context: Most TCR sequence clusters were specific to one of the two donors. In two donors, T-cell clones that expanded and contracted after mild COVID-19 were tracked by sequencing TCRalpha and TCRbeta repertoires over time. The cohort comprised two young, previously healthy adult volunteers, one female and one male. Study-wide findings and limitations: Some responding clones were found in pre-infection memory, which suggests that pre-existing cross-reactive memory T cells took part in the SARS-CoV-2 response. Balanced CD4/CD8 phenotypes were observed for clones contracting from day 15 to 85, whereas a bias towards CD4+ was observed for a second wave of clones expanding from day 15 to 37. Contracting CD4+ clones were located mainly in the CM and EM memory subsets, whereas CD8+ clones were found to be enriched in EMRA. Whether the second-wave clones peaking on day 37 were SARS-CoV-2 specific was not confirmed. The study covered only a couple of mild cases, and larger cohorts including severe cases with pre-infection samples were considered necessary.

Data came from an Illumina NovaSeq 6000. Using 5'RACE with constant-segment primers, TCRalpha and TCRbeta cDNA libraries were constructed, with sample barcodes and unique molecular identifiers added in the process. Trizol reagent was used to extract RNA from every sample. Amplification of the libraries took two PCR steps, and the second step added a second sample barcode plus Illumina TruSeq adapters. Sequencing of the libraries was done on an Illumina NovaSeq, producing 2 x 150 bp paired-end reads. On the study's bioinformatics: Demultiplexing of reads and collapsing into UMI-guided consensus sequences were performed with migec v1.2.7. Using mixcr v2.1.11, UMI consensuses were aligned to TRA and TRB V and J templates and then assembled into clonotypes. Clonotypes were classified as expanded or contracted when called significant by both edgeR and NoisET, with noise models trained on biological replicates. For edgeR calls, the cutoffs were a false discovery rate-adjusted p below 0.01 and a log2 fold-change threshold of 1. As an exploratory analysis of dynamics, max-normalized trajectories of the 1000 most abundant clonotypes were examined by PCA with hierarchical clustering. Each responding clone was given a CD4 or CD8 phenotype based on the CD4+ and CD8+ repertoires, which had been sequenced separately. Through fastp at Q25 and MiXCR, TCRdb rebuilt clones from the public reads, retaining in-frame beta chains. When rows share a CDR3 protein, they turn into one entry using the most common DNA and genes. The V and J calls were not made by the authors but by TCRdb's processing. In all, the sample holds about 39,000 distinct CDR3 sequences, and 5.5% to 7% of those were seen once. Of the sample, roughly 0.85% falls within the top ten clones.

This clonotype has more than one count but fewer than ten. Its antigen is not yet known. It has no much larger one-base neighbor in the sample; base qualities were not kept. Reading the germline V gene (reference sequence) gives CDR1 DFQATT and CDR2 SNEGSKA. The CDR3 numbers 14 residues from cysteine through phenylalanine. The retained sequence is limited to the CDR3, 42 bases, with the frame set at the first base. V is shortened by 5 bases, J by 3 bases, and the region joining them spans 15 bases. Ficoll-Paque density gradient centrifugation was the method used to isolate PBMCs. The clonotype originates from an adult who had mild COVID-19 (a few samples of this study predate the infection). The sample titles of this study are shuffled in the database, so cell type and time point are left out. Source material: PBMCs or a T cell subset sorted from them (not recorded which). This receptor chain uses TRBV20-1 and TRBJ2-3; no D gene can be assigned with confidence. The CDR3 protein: CSAFRPHRTDTQYF. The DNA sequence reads TGCAGTGCTTTCCGGCCTCATAGGACAGATACGCAGTATTTT.